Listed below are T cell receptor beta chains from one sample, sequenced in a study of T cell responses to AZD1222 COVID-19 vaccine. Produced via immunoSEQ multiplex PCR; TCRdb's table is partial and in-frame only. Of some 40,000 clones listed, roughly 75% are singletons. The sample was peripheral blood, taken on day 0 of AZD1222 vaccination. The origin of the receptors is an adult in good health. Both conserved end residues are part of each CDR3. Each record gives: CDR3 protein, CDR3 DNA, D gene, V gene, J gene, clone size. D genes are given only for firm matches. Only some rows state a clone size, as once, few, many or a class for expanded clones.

CASRLGQGGTEAFF,TGTGCCAGCAGATTAGGACAGGGAGGAACTGAAGCTTTCTTT,TRBD1,TRBV2,TRBJ1-1,few
CAIWVVQETQYF,TGTGCCATCTGGGTGGTTCAGGAGACCCAGTACTTC,NA,TRBV21-1,TRBJ2-5,NA
CASSLRTGTYEQYF,TGTGCCAGTAGTTTAAGGACAGGCACATACGAGCAGTACTTC,TRBD1,TRBV19,TRBJ2-7,NA
CASSAYRANYGYTF,TGTGCCAGCAGTGCGTATAGAGCTAACTATGGCTACACCTTC,NA,TRBV2,TRBJ1-2,few
CASSLVIAADTQYF,TGCGCCAGCAGCTTGGTAATAGCTGCTGATACGCAGTATTTT,NA,TRBV5-1,TRBJ2-3,NA
CASSPWAYSYEQYF,TGTGCCAGCAGCCCGTGGGCTTACTCCTACGAGCAGTACTTC,NA,TRBV7-9,TRBJ2-7,NA
CASSLVAGTYGYTF,TGTGCCAGCAGCTTGGTGGCAGGGACCTATGGCTACACCTTC,NA,TRBV5-6,TRBJ1-2,NA
CASSLLGQGTYEQYF,TGCGCCAGCAGCTTGCTGGGACAGGGCACCTACGAGCAGTACTTC,TRBD1,TRBV5-1,TRBJ2-7,NA
CASSYSVPLTGNTIYF,TGTGCCAGCAGTTACTCCGTCCCCCTGACTGGAAACACCATATATTTT,NA,TRBV6-5,TRBJ1-3,NA
CASMRGQGEKLFF,TGTGCCAGCATGAGGGGGCAGGGCGAAAAACTGTTTTTT,TRBD1,TRBV2,TRBJ1-4,NA
CASSSSGARSYEQYF,TGTGCCAGCAGTTCATCGGGCGCCAGGAGCTACGAGCAGTACTTC,NA,TRBV28,TRBJ2-7,few
CASSLGILRGEKLFF,TGTGCCAGCAGCTTAGGTATCCTCCGAGGGGAAAAACTGTTTTTT,NA,TRBV7-9,TRBJ1-4,NA
CASKLRGSGNTIYF,TGTGCCAGTAAACTAAGAGGCTCTGGAAACACCATATATTTT,NA,TRBV19,TRBJ1-3,NA
CAIGSGGQETQYF,TGTGCCATCGGAAGCGGGGGCCAAGAGACCCAGTACTTC,TRBD2,TRBV10-3,TRBJ2-5,NA
CASSLVRDTGELFF,TGTGCCAGCAGCTTAGTGAGGGACACCGGGGAGCTGTTTTTT,NA,TRBV7-9,TRBJ2-2,NA
CASSQVGNRLETQYF,TGTGCCAGCAGCCAAGTCGGTAACAGACTGGAGACCCAGTACTTC,NA,TRBV3-1/TRBV3-2,TRBJ2-5,NA
CASSLWDPYEQYF,TGTGCCAGCAGTTTATGGGACCCCTACGAGCAGTACTTC,NA,TRBV28,TRBJ2-7,once
CASRGTGLQPQHF,TGTGCCAGCAGGGGGACAGGGCTCCAGCCCCAGCATTTT,TRBD1,TRBV28,TRBJ1-5,NA
CASSLGLAGYNEQFF,TGTGCCAGCAGCTTAGGGCTAGCGGGGTACAATGAGCAGTTCTTC,TRBD2,TRBV5-8,TRBJ2-1,NA
CASRSKPGQRLAEAFF,TGTGCCAGCAGATCCAAACCGGGACAGAGATTGGCTGAAGCTTTCTTT,TRBD1,TRBV7-9,TRBJ1-1,NA
CASSVGGATNEKLFF,TGTGCCAGCAGCGTAGGGGGTGCAACTAATGAAAAACTGTTTTTT,NA,TRBV9,TRBJ1-4,NA
CASSYGGTGNYGYTF,TGTGCCAGCAGTTACGGTGGGACAGGGAACTATGGCTACACCTTC,TRBD1,TRBV6-5,TRBJ1-2,NA
CASSFRDQPQHF,TGTGCCAGCAGTTTTCGGGATCAGCCCCAGCATTTT,NA,TRBV27,TRBJ1-5,NA
CASSQEGYTQYF,TGTGCCAGCAGTCAAGAGGGTTATACGCAGTATTTT,NA,TRBV12-3/TRBV12-4,TRBJ2-3,NA
CASSLNGEAGELFF,TGCGCCAGCAGCTTAAATGGGGAAGCCGGGGAGCTGTTTTTT,NA,TRBV5-1,TRBJ2-2,NA
CASSRGATQYF,TGTGCCAGCTCCAGGGGGGCCACGCAGTATTTT,NA,TRBV6-5,TRBJ2-3,NA
CASSLARDQPQHF,TGTGCCAGCAGCTTAGCCAGGGATCAGCCCCAGCATTTT,NA,TRBV11-1,TRBJ1-5,NA
CASSYFRGGSGYTF,TGTGCCAGCAGTTACTTTCGGGGTGGGTCTGGCTACACCTTC,NA,TRBV6-2/TRBV6-3,TRBJ1-2,NA
CASSGASGLTDTQYF,TGTGCCAGCAGTGGGGCTAGCGGCCTCACAGATACGCAGTATTTT,TRBD2,TRBV6-2/TRBV6-3,TRBJ2-3,NA
CASSFEWGGGYNEQFF,TGTGCCAGCAGTTTTGAATGGGGCGGGGGGTACAATGAGCAGTTCTTC,TRBD2,TRBV28,TRBJ2-1,NA
CASSLQGSDYGYTF,TGTGCCAGCAGCCTCCAGGGTAGTGACTATGGCTACACCTTC,NA,TRBV2,TRBJ1-2,NA
CASSQAKITYRTHGETQYF,TGTGCCAGCAGCCAAGCCAAGATCACCTACCGAACCCACGGAGAGACCCAGTACTTC,NA,TRBV3-1/TRBV3-2,TRBJ2-5,NA
CASSFPTGGRGEQYF,TGTGCCAGCAGTTTCCCGACAGGGGGGCGGGGCGAGCAGTACTTC,TRBD1,TRBV28,TRBJ2-7,NA
CASSITVETDTQYF,TGTGCCAGCAGCATCACAGTGGAGACAGATACGCAGTATTTT,NA,TRBV9,TRBJ2-3,NA
CASSESRMGLAFF,TGTGCCAGCAGTGAATCTCGAATGGGGTTGGCTTTCTTT,NA,TRBV25-1,TRBJ1-1,few
CASSRTSGGDYEQYF,TGTGCCAGCAGCCGGACTAGCGGGGGGGACTACGAGCAGTACTTC,TRBD2,TRBV3-1/TRBV3-2,TRBJ2-7,NA
CASRRTGTGETEAFF,TGTGCCAGCAGACGAACCGGGACAGGGGAGACTGAAGCTTTCTTT,TRBD1,TRBV6-5,TRBJ1-1,few
CASSSSNSGGHIYF,TGTGCCAGCAGCTCATCTAATTCGGGAGGTCACATATATTTT,NA,TRBV13,TRBJ1-3,NA
CASSRQGAGYTF,TGTGCCAGCAGTAGACAGGGGGCTGGCTACACCTTC,TRBD1,TRBV28,TRBJ1-2,NA
CASSLRQRGDTDTQYF,TGTGCCAGCAGTCTCCGACAGAGGGGGGACACAGATACGCAGTATTTT,NA,TRBV6-6,TRBJ2-3,NA
CASSPGASYGYTF,TGTGCCAGCAGTCCGGGTGCCTCCTATGGCTACACCTTC,NA,TRBV27,TRBJ1-2,medium-sized
CASSLTRTGNQPQHF,TGTGCCAGCAGTTTAACTCGGACGGGGAATCAGCCCCAGCATTTT,NA,TRBV28,TRBJ1-5,few
CASSLVAAIPETQYF,TGTGCCAGCAGTTTAGTGGCCGCGATCCCAGAGACCCAGTACTTC,NA,TRBV28,TRBJ2-5,NA
CASRLTGRDQPQHF,TGTGCCAGCAGACTAACAGGGAGGGATCAGCCCCAGCATTTT,NA,TRBV6-5,TRBJ1-5,NA
CASSTVGLSYEQYF,TGTGCCAGCAGCACAGTGGGGCTATCCTACGAGCAGTACTTC,NA,TRBV27,TRBJ2-7,NA
CASSPLAGNYNEQFF,TGTGCCAGCAGCCCACTAGCGGGCAACTACAATGAGCAGTTCTTC,TRBD2,TRBV11-1,TRBJ2-1,NA
CASSAQRQSGQYF,TGTGCCAGCAGCGCCCAACGCCAGTCCGGGCAGTACTTC,NA,TRBV11-2,TRBJ2-7,NA
CASRLSYSQNGYTF,TGTGCCAGCAGACTCAGCTATTCGCAGAATGGCTACACCTTC,NA,TRBV28,TRBJ1-2,NA
CASSSGQGAIYSNQPQHF,TGTGCCAGCAGTTCTGGACAGGGGGCTATCTATAGCAATCAGCCCCAGCATTTT,TRBD1,TRBV6-2/TRBV6-3,TRBJ1-5,NA
CASSYNRRLYGYTF,TGTGCCAGCAGTTACAATAGACGGCTCTATGGCTACACCTTC,NA,TRBV6-5,TRBJ1-2,NA
CASSPPGTANSPLHF,TGTGCCAGCAGCCCCCCGGGAACGGCTAATTCACCCCTCCACTTT,NA,TRBV7-8,TRBJ1-6,NA
CASSQGQSTDTQYF,TGTGCCAGCAGCCAGGGACAAAGCACAGATACGCAGTATTTT,NA,TRBV7-9,TRBJ2-3,once
CASSLSGGSYNEQFF,TGTGCCAGCAGCTTAAGCGGTGGCTCCTACAATGAGCAGTTCTTC,NA,TRBV7-3,TRBJ2-1,NA
CASSPPGTSGDTQYF,TGTGCCAGCTCACCACCTGGGACTTCAGGAGATACGCAGTATTTT,NA,TRBV18,TRBJ2-3,NA
CASSPGTDLGGAPLHF,TGCGCCAGCAGCCCCGGGACGGACCTAGGAGGAGCACCCCTCCACTTT,NA,TRBV5-1,TRBJ1-6,once